These 9 T cell receptor beta chains originate from one sample sequenced in a study of tissue T cells after allogeneic stem cell transplantation. Measured with immunoSEQ multiplex PCR; TCRdb has only the in-frame clones, and not every one. The sample yields thousands of clones, approximately 52% seen once. Time point indicated: mouse harvest day 7 after allogeneic transplant. Tail vein injection delivered 10^7 T-cell-depleted bone marrow cells and 10^6 splenic CD5+ T cells. The sequencing input was spleen. These receptors were collected from a female BALB/c mouse given C57BL/6 T cells with graft-versus-host disease after an allogeneic hematopoietic cell transplant.

This clone was counted a few times. Germline and genes: mouse. The part of the CDR3 DNA that was read is TGTGCCTGGAGTCTAGAGGGCTGGGGGGGCTATGCTGAGCAGTTC. Its protein is CAWSLEGWGGYAEQF. From start to end, the CDR3 is CAWSLEGWGGYAEQFF. The rearrangement joins TRBV31 to TRBJ2-1; 9 bases are shared with TRBD2. The CDR3 end falls 1 residue outside the read, so it is completed with the germline J gene. The CDR3 has 16 residues. Losses at the gene ends were 0 bases for V and 3 bases for J; bases not matched to a gene: 6. Germline CDR1 is GKSSPN and CDR2 is SITVG. Looking up the rest from reference TRBV31 and TRBJ2-1 gives the full variable domain: AQTIHQWPVAEIKAVGSPLSLGCTIKGKSSPNLYWYWQATGGTLQQLFYSITVGQVESVVQLNLSASRPKDDQFILSTEKLLLSHSGFYLCAWSLEGWGGYAEQFFGPGTRLTVL.

As regards this clone: Mouse gene names and germline throughout. From the germline J gene comes the end of the CDR3, since the read stops 1 residue before it. The chain links TRBV3 to TRBJ1-3, with no clear D. CDR1 is SNHLY and CDR2 is FYNGKV in the germline V gene (reference sequence). V was pared by 5 bases and J by 0 bases, with 8 bases between. The CDR3 consists of 14 residues. The part of the CDR3 DNA that was read is TGTGCCAGCAGCACCACAAATTCTGGAAATACGCTCTAT. It specifies CASSTTNSGNTLY. The whole CDR3 protein is CASSTTNSGNTLYF.

This clone was counted only a few times. Each gene name is a mouse one. The read ends 1 residue shy of where the CDR3 ends; the end is completed using the germline J gene. The chain uses TRBV30 and TRBJ2-1; D not certain. Trimming removed 4 bases at V and 1 base at J, with 8 bases between. The germline gives CDR1 SQVVS, CDR2 ANEGSEA. The CDR3 is 13 amino acids. CDR3 amino acids: CSSTAGNYAEQFF. The part of the CDR3 DNA that was read is TGTAGTTCTACAGCAGGAAACTATGCTGAGCAGTTC.

As for this clone: The gene symbols are mouse symbols. The read terminates 1 residue before the CDR3 end, so the remaining end is supplied by the germline J gene. The V call is TRBV16, the J call TRBJ2-4; 7 bases align to TRBD2. The CDR3 is 14 amino acids. CDR1 is SGHSA, CDR2 FRNQAP, per germline. The V segment lost 5 bases and the J segment 2 bases; nucleotides outside the gene matches: 4. The CDR3 DNA, read in part, is TGTGCAAGCAGCCCGACTGGGTTTCAAAACACCTTGTAC. It translates to CASSPTGFQNTLY. The full-length CDR3 reads as CASSPTGFQNTLYF.

This clone appeared once. The gene symbols are mouse symbols. CDR3 in amino acids: CASSGPSNERLFF. The sequenced part of the CDR3 DNA is TGTGCCAGCAGTGGGCCATCCAACGAAAGATTATTT. The rearrangement links TRBV19 to TRBJ1-4; D not certain. Read sequence stops 1 residue before the CDR3 end, and the germline J gene provides the missing end. Germline V gene data show CDR1 as FNHDT and CDR2 as SITEND (reference sequence). Trimming left V 4 bases short and J 2 bases short, with 6 bases between. The CDR3 consists of 13 residues.

This clone was counted a few times. Each gene name is a mouse one. The read terminates 1 residue before the CDR3 end, so the remaining end is supplied by the germline J gene. The V and J genes are TRBV31 and TRBJ2-2; no definite D call. Germline V lookup: CDR1 GKSSPN, CDR2 SITVG. Trimming took 0 bases from V and 4 from J, leaving 9 bases between them. CDR3 size: 14 residues. CDR3 residues: CAWSLERGTGQLYF. CDR3 DNA, as far as it was read: TGTGCCTGGAGTCTAGAACGCGGCACCGGGCAGCTCTAC.

In this sample, this clone turned up a few times. The germline and genes are mouse ones. From the germline J gene comes the end of the CDR3, since the read stops 1 residue before it. The genes are TRBV5 and TRBJ1-4; D is undetermined. Trimming took 1 base from V and 0 from J, leaving 6 bases between them. The germline CDR1 and CDR2 sequences are LGHNA and YNLKQL (reference sequence). This CDR3 comprises 15 residues. CDR3 loop: CASSQGHLSNERLFF. The DNA read from the CDR3 is TGTGCCAGCAGCCAAGGGCACCTTTCCAACGAAAGATTATTT.

This clone turned up a few times. Germline and genes here are mouse. The CDR3 is CASSFAANSDYTF. The sequenced part of the CDR3 DNA is TGTGCAAGCAGCTTCGCAGCAAACTCCGACTACACC. The V call is TRBV16, the J call TRBJ1-2, with unresolved D. With the read ending 1 residue before the CDR3 end, the germline J gene is used to fill in that end. Germline V gene data show CDR1 as SGHSA and CDR2 as FRNQAP. Trimming shortened V by 3 bases and J by 0 bases, and 5 bases separated the two germline ends. CDR3 length equals 13 residues.

This clone is large in the sample. The genes and germline here are from mouse. Read sequence stops 1 residue before the CDR3 end, and the germline J gene provides the missing end. This chain connects TRBV16 to TRBJ2-5; weak D call: TRBD1 (6 bases). Germline V gene lookup returns CDR1 SGHSA and CDR2 FRNQAP. Trimming took off 5 bases at V and 0 bases at J, with 9 bases between the two ends. The CDR3 is made up of 14 amino acids. The sequenced CDR3 bases are TGTGCAAGCAGCCCCCAGGGGAACCAAGACACCCAGTAC. It is translated as CASSPQGNQDTQY. The whole CDR3 reads CASSPQGNQDTQYF. Full variable domain (outside the CDR3, taken from reference TRBV16 and TRBJ2-5): NAGVIQTPRHKVTGKGQEATLWCEPISGHSAVFWYRQTIVQGLEFLTYFRNQAPIDDSGMPKERFSAQMPNQSHSTLKIQSTQPQDSAVYLCASSPQGNQDTQYFGPGTRLLVL.